This record looks at one T cell receptor beta chain sequence and its context. CDR3 size: 15 residues. The junction had 8 bases not matched to a gene; V was cut back by 5 bases and J by 5 bases. Germline CDR1 reads PRHDT; CDR2 reads FYEKMQ (reference sequence). The data originate from a study of T cell changes during pregnancy in multiple sclerosis. Data came from immunoSEQ multiplex PCR; TCRdb stores just in-frame clones and leaves some out. The sample records about 120,000 clones, 93% being singletons. The V and J genes are TRBV13 and TRBJ2-7, with 11 bases that match TRBD2. This material consisted of peripheral blood, taken before pregnancy. The TCR originated in a female donor with multiple sclerosis, enrolled in a pregnancy study. CDR3 nucleotides: TGTGCCAGCAGCCCCCGGACTAGCGGGCGGAACGAGCAGTACTTC. Its translation is CASSPRTSGRNEQYF.